These T cell receptor beta chains were read from a single sample in a study of type 1 regulatory T cells. TCRdb recomputed calls from the reads with MiXCR, one row per CDR3 protein. The sample carries about 100,000 distinct CDR3 sequences, roughly 31% recorded once. Sequenced material: CD4+ T cells, either the whole sample or a sorted fraction (not recorded which). These receptors came from a human donor in good health. CDR3s include the opening cysteine and the closing phenylalanine or tryptophan. Clone sizes are given selectively: once, few, many, or a class where the clone is expanded.

abundance | j_gene | v_gene | CDR3aa
- | TRBJ2-1 | TRBV5-1 | CASSLSGSEQFF
few | TRBJ2-7 | TRBV7-9 | CASSFHPGLYEQYF
- | TRBJ2-1 | TRBV29-1 | CSVPDSRRPEGEQFF
few | TRBJ2-5 | TRBV7-9 | CASSLVPSAGETQYF
- | TRBJ2-1 | TRBV28 | CASSPRGLGSNEQFF
few | TRBJ1-4 | TRBV25-1 | CASSEPGLEKLFF
few | TRBJ1-5 | TRBV27 | CASGDLSYSNQPQHF
- | TRBJ1-5 | TRBV15 | CATSRKNSNQPQHF
- | TRBJ1-6 | TRBV5-4 | CASSSRTEDSPLHF
- | TRBJ1-4 | TRBV20-1 | CSPNSGLEEEKLFF
- | TRBJ2-1 | TRBV28 | CASSSPRGGINNEQFF
few | TRBJ2-7 | TRBV24-1 | CATRSGTSAYEQYF
- | TRBJ2-1 | TRBV7-2 | CASRPDLSGSFGEQFF
few | TRBJ1-2 | TRBV5-1 | CASSSQGMGYTF
- | TRBJ2-1 | TRBV20-1 | CSARATSGSYNEQFF
few | TRBJ1-5 | TRBV20-1 | CSASWDGGYSNQPQHF
- | TRBJ2-4 | TRBV5-4 | CASSLFQRDIQYF
few | TRBJ2-1 | TRBV11-2 | CASSSMTGLAGKNEQFF
- | TRBJ2-7 | TRBV5-6 | CASSKAGLTYEQYF
- | TRBJ2-5 | TRBV5-1 | CASSLAGQILQETQYF
few | TRBJ2-2 | TRBV4-2 | CASSQEAGGSTGELFF
few | TRBJ2-7 | TRBV4-2 | CASSQDTGTGHYEQYF
- | TRBJ2-3 | TRBV18 | CASSPSIPESTDTQYF
- | TRBJ2-1 | TRBV7-9 | CASSLEAGAYNEQFF
few | TRBJ2-7 | TRBV18 | CASSLTGPGEQYF
- | TRBJ2-1 | TRBV6-6 | CASSTQPTGNEQFF
- | TRBJ2-1 | TRBV5-1 | CASNPLGQGMSNEQFF
- | TRBJ2-2 | TRBV6-1 | CASPESFTGELFF
- | TRBJ1-5 | TRBV13 | CASSPLGEPPQHF
- | TRBJ2-7 | TRBV3-1 | CASSHELAEQYF
- | TRBJ1-1 | TRBV3-1 | CASSQGPGANTEAFF
- | TRBJ2-3 | TRBV19 | CASSMNGRADTQYF
- | TRBJ2-1 | TRBV28 | CASSPQGRRGEQFF
few | TRBJ2-7 | TRBV28 | CASSWTGSYEQYF
- | TRBJ2-2 | TRBV7-2 | CASSLSGGQGGIGELFF
few | TRBJ2-3 | TRBV7-9 | CASSGGGLAGTDTQYF
- | TRBJ1-4 | TRBV6-6 | CASSYGGYEKLFF
- | TRBJ2-5 | TRBV20-1 | CSAGPGTSGQETQYF
- | TRBJ1-4 | TRBV28 | CASKVRGSNEKLFF
- | TRBJ1-1 | TRBV20-1 | CSARDLSGFNGNTEAFF